Described below is a single T cell receptor beta chain sequence and its context. The record originates from a study of blood T cell repertoires in COVID-19. In the authors' workflow: It was from reference gene primer amplification that nucleated cell counts were estimated. Assay: immunoSEQ multiplex PCR; the TCRdb copy retains only in-frame clones and omits some. V and J calls and clone size follow that table, whereas D and trimming were derived from the DNA. The sample includes some 250,000 clones, 80% to 90% of them seen just once. The CDR3 contains 14 residues. The germline V gene has CDR1 SGHVS and CDR2 FQNEAQ. The trim removed 5 bases at V and 1 base at J, leaving 3 bases unmatched.

The clonotype comes from a man aged 25-45 years who had recovered from COVID-19. What was sequenced was peripheral blood. This sequence joins TRBV7-8 and TRBJ2-5; 8 positions agree with TRBD1. Here the CDR3 reads CASSRGQGQETQYF. The DNA for the CDR3 is TGTGCCAGCAGCCGAGGACAGGGCCAAGAGACCCAGTACTTC.